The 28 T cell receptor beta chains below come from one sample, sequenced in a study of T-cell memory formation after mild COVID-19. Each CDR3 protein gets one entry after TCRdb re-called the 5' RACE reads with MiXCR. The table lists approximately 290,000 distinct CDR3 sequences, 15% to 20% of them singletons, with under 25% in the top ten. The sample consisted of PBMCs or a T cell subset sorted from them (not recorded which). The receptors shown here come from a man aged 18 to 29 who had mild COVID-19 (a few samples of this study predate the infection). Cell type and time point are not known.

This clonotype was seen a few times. In nucleotides, the CDR3 is TGCGCCAGCAGCCACTTACTACCCGCCACTGAAGCTTTCTTT. Translation gives CASSHLLPATEAFF. The chain links TRBV4-3 to TRBJ1-1; D gene ambiguous. The CDR3 is made up of 14 amino acids. The V gene lost 3 bases and the J gene lost 4 bases, with 12 bases spanning the gap. CDR1 is LGHNA and CDR2 is YSLEER in the germline V gene.

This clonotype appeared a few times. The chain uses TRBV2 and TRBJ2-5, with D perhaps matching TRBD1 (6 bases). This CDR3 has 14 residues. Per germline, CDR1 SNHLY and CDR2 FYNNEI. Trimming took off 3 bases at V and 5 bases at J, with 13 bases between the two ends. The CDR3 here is CASSETYREETQYF. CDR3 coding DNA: TGTGCCAGCAGTGAGACGTACAGGGAGGAGACCCAGTACTTC.

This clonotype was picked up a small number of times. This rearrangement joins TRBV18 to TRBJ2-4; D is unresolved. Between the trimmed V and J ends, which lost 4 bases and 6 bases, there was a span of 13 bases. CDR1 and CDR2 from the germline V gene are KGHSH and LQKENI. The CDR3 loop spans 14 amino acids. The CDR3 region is CASSHYRSINIQYF. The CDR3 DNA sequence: TGTGCCAGCTCACATTACCGGTCAATAAACATTCAGTACTTC. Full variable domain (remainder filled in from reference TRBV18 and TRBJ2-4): NAGVMQNPRHLVRRRGQEARLRCSPMKGHSHVYWYRQLPEEGLKFMVYLQKENIIDESGMPKERFSAEFPKEGPSILRIQQVVRGDSAAYFCASSHYRSINIQYFGAGTRLSVL.

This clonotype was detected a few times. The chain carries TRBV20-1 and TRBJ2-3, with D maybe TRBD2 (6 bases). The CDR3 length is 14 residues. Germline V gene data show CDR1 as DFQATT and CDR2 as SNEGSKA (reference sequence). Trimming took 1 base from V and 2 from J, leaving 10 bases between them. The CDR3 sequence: CSARVGTVTDTQYF. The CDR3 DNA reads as TGCAGTGCTAGAGTCGGGACTGTCACAGATACGCAGTATTTT.

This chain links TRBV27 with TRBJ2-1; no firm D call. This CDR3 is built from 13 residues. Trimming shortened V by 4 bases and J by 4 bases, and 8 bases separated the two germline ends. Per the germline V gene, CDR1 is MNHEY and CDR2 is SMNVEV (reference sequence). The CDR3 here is CASSSWAYNEQFF. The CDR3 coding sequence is TGTGCCAGCAGTTCCTGGGCTTACAATGAGCAGTTCTTC.

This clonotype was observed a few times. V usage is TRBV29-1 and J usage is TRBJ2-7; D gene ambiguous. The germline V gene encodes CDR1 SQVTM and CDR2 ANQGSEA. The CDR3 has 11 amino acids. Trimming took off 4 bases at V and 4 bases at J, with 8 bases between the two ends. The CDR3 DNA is TGCAGCGTTGCATATGGTTACGAGCAGTACTTC. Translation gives CSVAYGYEQYF.

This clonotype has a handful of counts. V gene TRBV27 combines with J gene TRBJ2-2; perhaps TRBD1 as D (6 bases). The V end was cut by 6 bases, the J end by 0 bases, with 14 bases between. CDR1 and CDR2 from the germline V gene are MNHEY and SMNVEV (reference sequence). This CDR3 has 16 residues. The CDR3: CASSPKGVTNTGELFF. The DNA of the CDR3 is TGTGCCAGCAGCCCCAAGGGGGTAACGAACACCGGGGAGCTGTTTTTT.

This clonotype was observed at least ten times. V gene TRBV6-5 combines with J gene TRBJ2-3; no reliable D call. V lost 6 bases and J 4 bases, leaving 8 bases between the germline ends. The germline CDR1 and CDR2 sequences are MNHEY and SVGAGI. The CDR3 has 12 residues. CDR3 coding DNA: TGTGCCAGCAGGGACGCGGCAGATACGCAGTATTTT. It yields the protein CASRDAADTQYF.

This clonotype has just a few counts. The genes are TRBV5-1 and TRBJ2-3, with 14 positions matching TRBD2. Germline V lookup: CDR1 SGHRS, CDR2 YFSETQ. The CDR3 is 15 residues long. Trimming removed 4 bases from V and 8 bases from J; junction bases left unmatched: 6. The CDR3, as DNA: TGCGCCAGCAGCCCGGGACTAGCGGGGGTGCTTACGCAGTATTTT. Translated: CASSPGLAGVLTQYF.

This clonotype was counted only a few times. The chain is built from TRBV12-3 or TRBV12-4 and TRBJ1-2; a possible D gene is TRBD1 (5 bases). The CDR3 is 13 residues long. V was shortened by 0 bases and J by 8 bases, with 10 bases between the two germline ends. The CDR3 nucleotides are TGTGCCAGCAGTTTAGCCGGGGGTAGGGGCTACACCTTC. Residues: CASSLAGGRGYTF.

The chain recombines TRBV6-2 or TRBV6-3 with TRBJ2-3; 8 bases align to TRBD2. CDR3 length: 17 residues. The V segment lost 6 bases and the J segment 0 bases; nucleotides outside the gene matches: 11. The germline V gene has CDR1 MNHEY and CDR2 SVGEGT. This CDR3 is CASSPWGSGMSTDTQYF. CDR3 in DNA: TGTGCCAGCAGCCCCTGGGGTAGCGGGATGAGCACAGATACGCAGTATTTT.

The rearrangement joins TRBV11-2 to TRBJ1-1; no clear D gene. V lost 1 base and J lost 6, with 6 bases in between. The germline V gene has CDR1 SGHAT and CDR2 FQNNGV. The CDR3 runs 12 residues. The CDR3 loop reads CASSLVAPEAFF. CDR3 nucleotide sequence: TGTGCCAGCAGCTTAGTTGCCCCTGAAGCTTTCTTT. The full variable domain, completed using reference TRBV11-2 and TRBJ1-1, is EAGVAQSPRYKIIEKRQSVAFWCNPISGHATLYWYQQILGQGPKLLIQFQNNGVVDDSQLPKDRFSAERLKGVDSTLKIQPAKLEDSAVYLCASSLVAPEAFFGQGTRLTVV.

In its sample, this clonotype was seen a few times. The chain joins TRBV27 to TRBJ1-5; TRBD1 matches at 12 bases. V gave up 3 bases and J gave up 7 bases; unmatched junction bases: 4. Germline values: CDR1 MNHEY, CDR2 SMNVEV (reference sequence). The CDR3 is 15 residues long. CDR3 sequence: CASSFGTGGDQPQHF. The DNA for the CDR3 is TGTGCCAGCAGTTTCGGGACAGGGGGCGACCAGCCCCAGCATTTT.

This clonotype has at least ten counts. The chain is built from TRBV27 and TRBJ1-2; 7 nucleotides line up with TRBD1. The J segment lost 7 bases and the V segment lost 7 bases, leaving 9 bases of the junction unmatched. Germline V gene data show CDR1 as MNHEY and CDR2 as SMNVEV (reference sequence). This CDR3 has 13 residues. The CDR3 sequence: CASKPGGAFGYTF. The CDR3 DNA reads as TGTGCCAGCAAACCAGGGGGTGCTTTTGGCTACACCTTC.

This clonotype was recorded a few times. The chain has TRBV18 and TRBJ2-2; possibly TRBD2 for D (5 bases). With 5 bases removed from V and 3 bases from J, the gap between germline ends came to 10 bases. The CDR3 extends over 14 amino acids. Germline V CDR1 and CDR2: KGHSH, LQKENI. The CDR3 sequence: CASSFRTDTGELFF. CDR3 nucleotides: TGTGCCAGCTCATTTCGGACTGACACCGGGGAGCTGTTTTTT.

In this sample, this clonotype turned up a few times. CDR3 amino acids: CASSLLSGGYGYTF. CDR3 bases: TGTGCCAGCAGTCTCTTGTCGGGGGGCTATGGCTACACCTTC. The J gene is TRBJ1-2, the V gene TRBV6-5, with D tentatively TRBD1 (5 bases). V was clipped by 5 bases and J by 4 bases, with 14 bases between them. The CDR3 is 14 amino acids. The germline CDR1 and CDR2 sequences are MNHEY and SVGAGI.

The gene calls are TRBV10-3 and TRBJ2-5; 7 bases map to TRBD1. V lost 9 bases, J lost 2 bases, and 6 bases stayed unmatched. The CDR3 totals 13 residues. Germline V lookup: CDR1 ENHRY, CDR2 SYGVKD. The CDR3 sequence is CAISSGQQETQYF. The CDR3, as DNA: TGTGCCATTTCCTCGGGACAGCAAGAGACCCAGTACTTC.

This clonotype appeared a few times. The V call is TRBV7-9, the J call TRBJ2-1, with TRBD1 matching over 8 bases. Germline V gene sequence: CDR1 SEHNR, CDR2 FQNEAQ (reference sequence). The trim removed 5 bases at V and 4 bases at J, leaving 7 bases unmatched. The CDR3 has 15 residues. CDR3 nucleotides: TGTGCCAGCAGCCCGGCGACAGGGGTTTACAATGAGCAGTTCTTC. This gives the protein CASSPATGVYNEQFF. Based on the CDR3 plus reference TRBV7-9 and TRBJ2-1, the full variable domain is DTGVSQNPRHKITKRGQNVTFRCDPISEHNRLYWYRQTLGQGPEFLTYFQNEAQLEKSRLLSDRFSAERPKGSFSTLEIQRTEQGDSAMYLCASSPATGVYNEQFFGPGTRLTVL.

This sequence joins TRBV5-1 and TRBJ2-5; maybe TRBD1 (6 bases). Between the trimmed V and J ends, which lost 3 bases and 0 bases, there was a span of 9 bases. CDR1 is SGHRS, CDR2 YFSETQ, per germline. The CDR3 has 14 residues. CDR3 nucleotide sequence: TGCGCCAGCAGCTGGCGACAGGACCAAGAGACCCAGTACTTC. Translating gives CASSWRQDQETQYF.

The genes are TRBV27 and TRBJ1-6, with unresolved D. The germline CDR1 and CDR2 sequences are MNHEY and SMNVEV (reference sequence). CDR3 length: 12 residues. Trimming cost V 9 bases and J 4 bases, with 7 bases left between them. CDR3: CASSLYNSPLHF. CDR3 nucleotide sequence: TGTGCCAGTTCCCTTTATAATTCACCCCTCCACTTT.

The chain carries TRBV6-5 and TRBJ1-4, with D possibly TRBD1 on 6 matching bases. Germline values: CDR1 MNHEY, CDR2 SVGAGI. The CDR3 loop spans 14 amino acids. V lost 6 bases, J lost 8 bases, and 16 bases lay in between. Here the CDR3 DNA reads TGTGCCAGCAGGACAGCGAGGGGGGGCGAAAAACTGTTTTTT. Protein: CASRTARGGEKLFF.

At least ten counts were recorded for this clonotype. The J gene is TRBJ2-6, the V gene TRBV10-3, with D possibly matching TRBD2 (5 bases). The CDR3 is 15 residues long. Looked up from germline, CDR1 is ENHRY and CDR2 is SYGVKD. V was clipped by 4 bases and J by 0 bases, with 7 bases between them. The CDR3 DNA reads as TGTGCCATCAGTGTTGGGAGCTCTGGGGCCAACGTCCTGACTTTC. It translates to CAISVGSSGANVLTF.

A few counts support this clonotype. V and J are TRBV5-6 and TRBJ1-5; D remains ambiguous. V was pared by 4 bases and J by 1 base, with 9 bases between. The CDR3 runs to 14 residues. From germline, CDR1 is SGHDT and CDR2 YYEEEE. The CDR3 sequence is CASSRQASNQPQHF. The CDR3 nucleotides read TGTGCCAGCAGCCGCCAGGCGAGCAATCAGCCCCAGCATTTT.

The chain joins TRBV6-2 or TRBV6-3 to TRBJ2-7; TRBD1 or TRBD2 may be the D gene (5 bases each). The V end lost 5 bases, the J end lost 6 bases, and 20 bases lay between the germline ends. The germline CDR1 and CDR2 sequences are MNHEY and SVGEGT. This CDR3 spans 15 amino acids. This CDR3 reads CASSPLEGWGSEQYV. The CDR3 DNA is TGTGCCAGCAGTCCACTCGAGGGCTGGGGCTCCGAGCAGTACGTC.

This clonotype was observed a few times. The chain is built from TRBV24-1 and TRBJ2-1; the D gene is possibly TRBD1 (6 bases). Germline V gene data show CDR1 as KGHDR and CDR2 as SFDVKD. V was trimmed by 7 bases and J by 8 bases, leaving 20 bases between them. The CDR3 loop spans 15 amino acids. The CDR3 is CATSATGRLGHEQFF. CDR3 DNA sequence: TGTGCCACCAGCGCAACAGGGCGGTTGGGTCATGAGCAGTTCTTC.

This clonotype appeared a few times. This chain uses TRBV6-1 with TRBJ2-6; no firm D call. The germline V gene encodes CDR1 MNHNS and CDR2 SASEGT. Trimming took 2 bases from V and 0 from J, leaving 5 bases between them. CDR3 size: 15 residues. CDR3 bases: TGTGCCAGCAGTGAAAAGGGCTCTGGGGCCAACGTCCTGACTTTC. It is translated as CASSEKGSGANVLTF.

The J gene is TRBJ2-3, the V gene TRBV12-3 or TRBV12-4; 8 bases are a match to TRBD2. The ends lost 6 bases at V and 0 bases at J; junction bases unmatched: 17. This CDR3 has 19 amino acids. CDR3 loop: CASSTPAGVRNSSTDTQYF. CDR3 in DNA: TGTGCCAGCAGCACCCCAGCGGGGGTACGGAATTCTAGCACAGATACGCAGTATTTT.

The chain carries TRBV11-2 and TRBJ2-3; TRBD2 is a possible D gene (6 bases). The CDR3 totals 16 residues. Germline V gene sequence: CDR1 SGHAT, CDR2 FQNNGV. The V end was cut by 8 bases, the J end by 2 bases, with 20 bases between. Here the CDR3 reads CASGRRAFGYTDTQYF. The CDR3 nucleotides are TGTGCCAGCGGGAGGAGAGCTTTTGGATACACAGATACGCAGTATTTT. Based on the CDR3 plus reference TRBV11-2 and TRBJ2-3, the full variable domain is EAGVAQSPRYKIIEKRQSVAFWCNPISGHATLYWYQQILGQGPKLLIQFQNNGVVDDSQLPKDRFSAERLKGVDSTLKIQPAKLEDSAVYLCASGRRAFGYTDTQYFGPGTRLTVL.